This TCR beta chain originates from a study of blood T cell repertoires in COVID-19. In the study overall: From the United States, Italy and Spain came samples of acute and convalescent COVID-19.

Germline V gene lookup returns CDR1 SGDLS and CDR2 YYNGEE. The CDR3 totals 20 residues. After removal of 0 bases from V and 3 bases from J, the junction contained 18 bases not matched to a gene. The method was immunoSEQ multiplex PCR; TCRdb's version includes in-frame clones alone and lacks a portion of them. The data show 200,000 to 250,000 clones, 85% to 90% seen once. The origin of this receptor is a woman between 50 and 59 years old in a cohort exposed to, infected with or recovered from COVID-19 (not recorded which). Source material: PBMCs or T cells enriched from blood (not recorded which). This chain uses TRBV9 with TRBJ2-1; 7 nucleotides align to TRBD2. This CDR3 reads CASSVDVAGVERVFYNEQFF. The DNA of the CDR3 is TGTGCCAGCAGCGTAGACGTGGCGGGGGTGGAACGGGTTTTCTACAATGAGCAGTTCTTC.